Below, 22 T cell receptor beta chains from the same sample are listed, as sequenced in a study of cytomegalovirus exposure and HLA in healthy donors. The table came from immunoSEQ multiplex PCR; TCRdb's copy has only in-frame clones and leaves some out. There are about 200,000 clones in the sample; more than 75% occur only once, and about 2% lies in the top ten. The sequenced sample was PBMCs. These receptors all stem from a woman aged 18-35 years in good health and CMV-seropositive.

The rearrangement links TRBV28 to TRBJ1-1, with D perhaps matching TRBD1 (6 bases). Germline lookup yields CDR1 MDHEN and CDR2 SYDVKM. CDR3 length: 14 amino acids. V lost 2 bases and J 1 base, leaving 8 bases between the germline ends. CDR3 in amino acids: CASSLRGTNTEAFF. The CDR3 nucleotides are TGTGCCAGCAGTTTAAGGGGGACGAACACTGAAGCTTTCTTT.

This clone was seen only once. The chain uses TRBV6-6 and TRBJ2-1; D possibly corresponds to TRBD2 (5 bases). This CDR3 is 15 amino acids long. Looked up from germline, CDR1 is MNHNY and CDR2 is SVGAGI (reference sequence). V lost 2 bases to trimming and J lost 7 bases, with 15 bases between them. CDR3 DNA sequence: TGTGCCAGCAGTTACATAACGAGGGAGAAGAATGAGCAGTTCTTC. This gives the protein CASSYITREKNEQFF.

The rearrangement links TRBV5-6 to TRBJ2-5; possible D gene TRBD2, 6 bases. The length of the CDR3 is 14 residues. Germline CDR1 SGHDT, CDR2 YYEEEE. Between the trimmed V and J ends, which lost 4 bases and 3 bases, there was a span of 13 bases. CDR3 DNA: TGTGCCAGCAGCCGTCTAGGCGGGAAAGAGACCCAGTACTTC. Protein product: CASSRLGGKETQYF.

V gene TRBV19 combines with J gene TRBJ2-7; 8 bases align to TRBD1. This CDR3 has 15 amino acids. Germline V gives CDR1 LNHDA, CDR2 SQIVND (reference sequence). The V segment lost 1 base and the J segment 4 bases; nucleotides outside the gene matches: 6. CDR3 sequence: CASSIGGTGLYEQYF. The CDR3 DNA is TGTGCCAGTAGTATAGGTGGGACAGGTCTGTACGAGCAGTACTTC.

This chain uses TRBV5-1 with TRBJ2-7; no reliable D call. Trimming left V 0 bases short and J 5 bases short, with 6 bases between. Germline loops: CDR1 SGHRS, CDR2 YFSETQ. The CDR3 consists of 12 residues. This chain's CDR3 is CASSLVSDEQYF. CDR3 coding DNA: TGCGCCAGCAGCTTGGTAAGCGACGAGCAGTACTTC.

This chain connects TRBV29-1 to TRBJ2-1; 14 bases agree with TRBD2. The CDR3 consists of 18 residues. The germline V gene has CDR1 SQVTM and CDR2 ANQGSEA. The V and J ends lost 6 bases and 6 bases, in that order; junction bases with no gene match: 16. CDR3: CSVDPLKRLAGGVNEQFF. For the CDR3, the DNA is TGCAGCGTGGACCCATTAAAAAGACTAGCGGGAGGGGTCAATGAGCAGTTCTTC.

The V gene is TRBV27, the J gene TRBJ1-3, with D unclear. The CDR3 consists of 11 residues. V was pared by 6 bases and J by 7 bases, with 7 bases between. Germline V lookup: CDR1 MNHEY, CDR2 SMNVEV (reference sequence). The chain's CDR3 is CASRSGNTIYF. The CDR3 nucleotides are TGTGCCAGCAGATCGGGGAACACCATATATTTT.

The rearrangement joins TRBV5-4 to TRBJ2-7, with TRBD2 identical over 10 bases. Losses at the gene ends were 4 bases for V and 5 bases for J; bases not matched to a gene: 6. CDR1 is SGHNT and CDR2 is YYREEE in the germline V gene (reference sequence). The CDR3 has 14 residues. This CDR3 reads CASSTGTSEHEQYF. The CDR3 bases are TGTGCCAGCAGCACTGGGACTAGCGAGCACGAGCAGTACTTC.

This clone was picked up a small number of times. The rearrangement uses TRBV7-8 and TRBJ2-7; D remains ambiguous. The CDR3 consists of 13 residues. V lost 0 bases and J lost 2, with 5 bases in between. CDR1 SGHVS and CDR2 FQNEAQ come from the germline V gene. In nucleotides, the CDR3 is TGTGCCAGCAGCTTAGCGGTAGCCTACGAGCAGTACTTC. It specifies CASSLAVAYEQYF.

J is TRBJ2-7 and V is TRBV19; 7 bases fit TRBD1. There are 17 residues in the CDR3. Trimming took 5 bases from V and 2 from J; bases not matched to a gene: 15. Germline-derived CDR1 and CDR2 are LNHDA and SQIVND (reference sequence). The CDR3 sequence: CASSENPGTARTYEQYF. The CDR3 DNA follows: TGTGCCAGTAGTGAGAACCCCGGGACAGCGAGAACCTACGAGCAGTACTTC.

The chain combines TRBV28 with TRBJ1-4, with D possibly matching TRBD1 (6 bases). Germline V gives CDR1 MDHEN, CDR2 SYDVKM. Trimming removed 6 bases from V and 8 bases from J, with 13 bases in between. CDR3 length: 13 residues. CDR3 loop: CASRWGRGEKLFF. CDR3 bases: TGTGCCAGCAGATGGGGGCGCGGGGAAAAACTGTTTTTT.

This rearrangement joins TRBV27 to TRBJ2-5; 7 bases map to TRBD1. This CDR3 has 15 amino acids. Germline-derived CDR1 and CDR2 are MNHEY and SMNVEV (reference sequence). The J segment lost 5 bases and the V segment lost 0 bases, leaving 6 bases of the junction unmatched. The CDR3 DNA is TGTGCCAGCAGTTTATCGACAGGGATGAGGGAGACCCAGTACTTC. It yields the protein CASSLSTGMRETQYF.

The CDR3 nucleotides are TGTGCCAGCTCCTCCGCAGGGGTCGGAAACACCATATATTTT. This encodes CASSSAGVGNTIYF. The chain carries TRBV28 and TRBJ1-3; a possible D gene is TRBD1 (6 bases). The V gene lost 8 bases and the J gene lost 4 bases, with 15 bases spanning the gap. CDR3 length equals 14 residues. CDR1 MDHEN and CDR2 SYDVKM come from the germline V gene. Full variable domain (missing parts from reference TRBV28 and TRBJ1-3): DVKVTQSSRYLVKRTGEKVFLECVQDMDHENMFWYRQDPGLGLRLIYFSYDVKMKEKGDIPEGYSVSREKKERFSLILESASTNQTSMYLCASSSAGVGNTIYFGEGSWLTVV.

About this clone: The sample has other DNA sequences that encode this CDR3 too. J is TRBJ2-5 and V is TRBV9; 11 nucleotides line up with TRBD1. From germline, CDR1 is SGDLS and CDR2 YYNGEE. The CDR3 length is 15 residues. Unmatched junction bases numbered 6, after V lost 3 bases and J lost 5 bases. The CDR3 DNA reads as TGTGCCAGCAGCGGCGGACAGGGGGCAGGGGAGACCCAGTACTTC. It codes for CASSGGQGAGETQYF.

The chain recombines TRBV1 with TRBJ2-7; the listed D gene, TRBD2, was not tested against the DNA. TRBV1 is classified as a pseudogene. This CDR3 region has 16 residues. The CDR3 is CTSSPHPAEPWREQYF. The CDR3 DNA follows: TGCACCAGCAGCCCCCACCCAGCGGAGCCCTGGAGGGAGCAGTACTTC.

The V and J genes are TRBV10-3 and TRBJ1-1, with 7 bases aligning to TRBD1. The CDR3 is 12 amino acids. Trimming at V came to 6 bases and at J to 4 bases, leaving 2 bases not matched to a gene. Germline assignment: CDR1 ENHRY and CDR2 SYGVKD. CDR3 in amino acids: CAIRQGSTEAFF. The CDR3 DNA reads TGTGCCATCAGACAGGGGAGCACTGAAGCTTTCTTT.

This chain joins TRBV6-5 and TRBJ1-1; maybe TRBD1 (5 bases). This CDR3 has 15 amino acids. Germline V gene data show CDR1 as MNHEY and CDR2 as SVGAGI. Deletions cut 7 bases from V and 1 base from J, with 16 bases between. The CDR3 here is CASNQQEPPNTEAFF. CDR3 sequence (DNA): TGTGCCAGCAACCAACAGGAACCCCCGAACACTGAAGCTTTCTTT.

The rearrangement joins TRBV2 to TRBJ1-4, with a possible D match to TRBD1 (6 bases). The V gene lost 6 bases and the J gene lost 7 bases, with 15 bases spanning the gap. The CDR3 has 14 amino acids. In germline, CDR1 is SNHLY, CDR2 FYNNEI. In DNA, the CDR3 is TGTGCCAGCAGGAGGGGGGGGATAGGTGAAAAACTGTTTTTT. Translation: CASRRGGIGEKLFF.

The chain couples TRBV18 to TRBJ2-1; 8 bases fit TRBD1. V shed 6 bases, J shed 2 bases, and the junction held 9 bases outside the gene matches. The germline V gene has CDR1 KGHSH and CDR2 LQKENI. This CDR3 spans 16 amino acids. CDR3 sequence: CASSLQGAAPYNEQFF. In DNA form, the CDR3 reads TGTGCCAGCTCTCTGCAGGGGGCAGCCCCCTACAATGAGCAGTTCTTC.

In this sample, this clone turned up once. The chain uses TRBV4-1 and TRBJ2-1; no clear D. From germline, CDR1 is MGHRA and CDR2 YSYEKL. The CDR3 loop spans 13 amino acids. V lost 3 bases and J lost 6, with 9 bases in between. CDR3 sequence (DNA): TGCGCCAGCAGCCATACTATAGGCAATGAGCAGTTCTTC. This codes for CASSHTIGNEQFF.

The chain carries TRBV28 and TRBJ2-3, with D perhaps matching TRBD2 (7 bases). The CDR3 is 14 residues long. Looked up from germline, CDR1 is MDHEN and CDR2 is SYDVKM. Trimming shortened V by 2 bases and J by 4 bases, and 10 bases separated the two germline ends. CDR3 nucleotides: TGTGCCAGCAGTTTAGGGGGGGGCTCAGATACGCAGTATTTT. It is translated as CASSLGGGSDTQYF.

The CDR3 coding sequence is TGTGCTAGTGGTAACCGGGACAGGGGGCCTACAGATACGCAGTATTTT. This codes for CASGNRDRGPTDTQYF. This chain links TRBV12-5 with TRBJ2-3, with 12 bases aligning to TRBD1. The CDR3 is made up of 16 amino acids. The germline V gene encodes CDR1 LGHNT and CDR2 FRNRAP. With V trimmed by 5 bases and J by 3 bases, 6 bases remained unmatched.